These 15 T cell receptor beta chains came from one sample sequenced in a study of graft-versus-host responses after intestinal transplantation. No cognate antigen is known for these TCRs. The assay was immunoSEQ multiplex PCR, and TCRdb's table has in-frame clones only and misses some. In the table there are around 88,000 clones, more than 85% of which are singletons. The input for sequencing was unstimulated CD8+ T cells sorted from spleen or lymph node cells, taken before transplant. These receptors came from a human donor who was the organ donor for an intestinal transplant.

V is TRBV5-1 and J is TRBJ2-5; 9 bases line up with TRBD1. Trimming took 4 bases from V and 5 from J; bases not matched to a gene: 6. Germline CDR1 and CDR2: SGHRS and YFSETQ. This CDR3 is built from 14 residues. Here the CDR3 reads CASSKGTGLETQYF. In DNA form, the CDR3 reads TGCGCCAGCAGCAAAGGGACAGGGTTGGAGACCCAGTACTTC.

The chain recombines TRBV11-2 with TRBJ2-2; D not resolved. The V gene lost 1 base and the J gene lost 0 bases, with 3 bases spanning the gap. Looked up from germline, CDR1 is SGHAT and CDR2 is FQNNGV. The CDR3 totals 14 residues. The CDR3 bases are TGTGCCAGCAGCTTAGGACCGAACACCGGGGAGCTGTTTTTT. This gives the protein CASSLGPNTGELFF.

V is TRBV9 and J is TRBJ1-3, with 7 bases that match TRBD1. The CDR3 has 16 amino acids. V lost 3 bases and J lost 0; bases outside the gene matches: 6. Germline-derived CDR1 and CDR2 are SGDLS and YYNGEE. CDR3 residues: CASSGEGQISGNTIYF. CDR3 DNA sequence: TGTGCCAGCAGCGGAGAGGGACAGATCTCTGGAAACACCATATATTTT.

The V gene is TRBV11-2, the J gene TRBJ2-5; D may correspond to TRBD1 or TRBD2 (5 bases each). The DNA end lines up better with TRBJ2-7; the J call may be wrong. Per the germline V gene, CDR1 is SGHAT and CDR2 is FQNNGV. The CDR3 is 13 amino acids. The CDR3 nucleotides read TGTGCCAGCAGCTTTACTAGGGGTAACGAGCAGTACTTC. It codes for CASSFTRGNEQYF.

The rearrangement uses TRBV18 and TRBJ2-7; 7 bases match TRBD1. Germline V CDR1 and CDR2: KGHSH, LQKENI. Trimming took 4 bases from V and 7 from J; bases not matched to a gene: 16. The CDR3 has 16 amino acids. CDR3 protein: CASSRFRQGKSGEQYF. The CDR3 DNA sequence: TGTGCCAGCTCACGGTTCCGACAGGGAAAATCGGGTGAGCAGTACTTC. Variable domain in full (rest from reference TRBV18 and TRBJ2-7): NAGVMQNPRHLVRRRGQEARLRCSPMKGHSHVYWYRQLPEEGLKFMVYLQKENIIDESGMPKERFSAEFPKEGPSILRIQQVVRGDSAAYFCASSRFRQGKSGEQYFGPGTRLTVT.

This clone is a singleton in its sample. The chain links TRBV11-3 to TRBJ2-7, with 7 positions matching TRBD1. Trimming removed 5 bases from V and 5 bases from J; junction bases left unmatched: 15. CDR3 length equals 16 residues. Germline V gene data show CDR1 as SGHNT and CDR2 as YENEEA. CDR3 sequence reads: CASSPRRTGDVDEQYF. In DNA, the CDR3 is TGTGCCAGCAGCCCTAGAAGAACAGGGGACGTCGACGAGCAGTACTTC.

The V and J genes are TRBV19 and TRBJ1-4; 9 bases are shared with TRBD1. From germline, CDR1 is LNHDA and CDR2 SQIVND (reference sequence). With V trimmed by 7 bases and J by 5 bases, 2 bases remained unmatched. The CDR3 length is 13 residues. The CDR3, as DNA: TGTGCCAGTAAAGACAGGGGGAATGAAAAACTGTTTTTT. It translates to CASKDRGNEKLFF.

The chain uses TRBV6-1 and TRBJ1-5, with a tentative D call TRBD1 (6 bases). The CDR3 covers 15 residues. Per germline, CDR1 MNHNS and CDR2 SASEGT. V was pared by 2 bases and J by 8 bases, with 16 bases between. The CDR3 coding sequence is TGTGCCAGCAGTGAACGGACTCAGGGGACGGAGCCCCAGCATTTT. Residues: CASSERTQGTEPQHF.

V is TRBV7-8 and J is TRBJ1-2, with no clear D. Germline V CDR1 and CDR2: SGHVS, FQNEAQ. With 2 bases removed from V and 2 bases from J, the gap between germline ends came to 15 bases. The CDR3 is 16 residues long. The CDR3, as DNA: TGTGCCAGCAGCTTAACCCCCCCGGGAACCAACTATGGCTACACCTTC. Its translation: CASSLTPPGTNYGYTF.

The chain has TRBV4-1 and TRBJ1-6, with 8 bases identical to TRBD1. The germline V gene encodes CDR1 MGHRA and CDR2 YSYEKL. This CDR3 region has 15 residues. Germline trimming cut 2 bases from V and 8 bases from J; bases unmatched to any gene: 5. CDR3 in amino acids: CASSQQQDRDSPLHF. In DNA form, the CDR3 reads TGCGCCAGCAGCCAACAACAGGACAGGGATTCACCCCTCCACTTT.

The chain recombines TRBV2 with TRBJ2-3, with D hard to call. This CDR3 contains 13 residues. V lost 8 bases and J 2 bases, leaving 11 bases between the germline ends. Per germline, CDR1 SNHLY and CDR2 FYNNEI. The CDR3 DNA reads TGTGCCAGCGGGGTAGGAGTCACAGATACGCAGTATTTT. Protein sequence: CASGVGVTDTQYF. Using reference TRBV2 and TRBJ2-3 for the parts outside the CDR3, the full variable domain is EPEVTQTPSHQVTQMGQEVILRCVPISNHLYFYWYRQILGQKVEFLVSFYNNEISEKSEIFDDQFSVERPDGSNFTLKIRSTKLEDSAMYFCASGVGVTDTQYFGPGTRLTVL.

The chain couples TRBV19 to TRBJ2-3, with D possibly being TRBD2 (6 bases). The V end was cut by 7 bases, the J end by 6 bases, with 8 bases between. The CDR3 totals 11 residues. Germline lookup yields CDR1 LNHDA and CDR2 SQIVND (reference sequence). CDR3 nucleotide sequence: TGTGCCAGTACTGGGAGGGATACGCAGTATTTT. Protein: CASTGRDTQYF.

The chain carries TRBV4-1 and TRBJ1-4; the match to TRBD1 covers 7 bases. Germline trimming cut 1 base from V and 8 bases from J; bases unmatched to any gene: 7. The CDR3 length is 15 residues. CDR1 is MGHRA and CDR2 is YSYEKL in the germline V gene. The CDR3 DNA is TGCGCCAGCAGCCAAGCAACAGGGGTGAGGGAAAAACTGTTTTTT. It encodes CASSQATGVREKLFF.

This sequence joins TRBV5-4 and TRBJ1-2; 10 bases align to TRBD1. Germline V gene lookup returns CDR1 SGHNT and CDR2 YYREEE (reference sequence). The V segment lost 4 bases and the J segment 5 bases; nucleotides outside the gene matches: 8. This CDR3 contains 15 residues. CDR3 sequence (DNA): TGTGCCAGCAGCCCCGGGACAGGGGATCGGTATGGCTACACCTTC. The encoded protein is CASSPGTGDRYGYTF.

This chain links TRBV27 with TRBJ1-5; D not resolved. This CDR3 is 13 amino acids long. The germline V gene encodes CDR1 MNHEY and CDR2 SMNVEV (reference sequence). The V end was cut by 3 bases, the J end by 3 bases, with 6 bases between. CDR3: CASSFDPNQPQHF. As DNA, the CDR3 is TGTGCCAGCAGTTTTGACCCCAATCAGCCCCAGCATTTT.